The clone carrying this TCR beta chain was seen ten or more times. The target antigen is unknown. Using its own MiXCR run on the reads, TCRdb lists one record per CDR3 protein. Here the sample spans approximately 500,000 distinct CDR3 sequences, 26% being singletons. The record originates from a study of T cell repertoires in cytomegalovirus infection. Turning to the study itself: Both a matching HLA type and CMV infection were indicated by public TCR beta signatures. Study findings and constraints: Dominating the ex vivo response were HLA-C-restricted CMV-specific TCR beta clonotypes.

V shed 10 bases and J shed 5 bases, with 11 bases lying between them. The CDR3 is 12 residues long. Sequencing was done on a sample of PBMCs. The V gene is TRBV12-3 or TRBV12-4, the J gene TRBJ1-4, with no clear D. The sequence came from a human donor in good health (CMV status not recorded). Some clones in this sample may be carry-over from other donors' samples. The CDR3 sequence: CAISGGNEKLFF. The CDR3 DNA sequence: TGTGCCATATCAGGAGGAAATGAAAAACTGTTTTTT.